This entry lists 3 T cell receptor beta chains sequenced from one sample in a study of T-cell reconstitution after alpha-beta-depleted transplantation in children. Preparation of the TCRbeta library involved a method that used unique molecular identifiers. TCRdb passed the PCR reads through MiXCR, listing each CDR3 protein once. The data hold 400,000 to 500,000 distinct CDR3 sequences, with roughly a tenth observed a single time. The material sequenced was PBMCs from the stem cell graft donor, taken from the stem cell graft. The origin of the receptors is a human donor who donated a stem cell graft to a child with acute myeloid leukemia.

This clonotype was observed at least ten times. This chain uses TRBV29-1 with TRBJ1-1; the D is unclear. Per the germline V gene, CDR1 is SQVTM and CDR2 is ANQGSEA. V was cut by 4 bases and J by 5 bases, with 11 bases left in between. CDR3 size: 12 residues. The CDR3 nucleotides read TGCAGCGTTGTGGGTGGTAGGACTGAAGCTTTCTTT. Amino acids: CSVVGGRTEAFF. Full variable domain (remainder filled in from reference TRBV29-1 and TRBJ1-1): SAVISQKPSRDICQRGTSLTIQCQVDSQVTMMFWYRQQPGQSLTLIATANQGSEATYESGFVIDKFPISRPNLTFSTLTVSNMSPEDSSIYLCSVVGGRTEAFFGQGTRLTVV.

This clonotype occurred many times. The chain recombines TRBV9 with TRBJ1-2, with D perhaps TRBD1 (5 bases). The CDR3 extends over 15 amino acids. Germline lookup yields CDR1 SGDLS and CDR2 YYNGEE. V lost 4 bases, J lost 7 bases, and 20 bases lay in between. This CDR3 is CASSSRQSLLSGYTF. CDR3 nucleotide sequence: TGTGCCAGCAGCTCCCGACAGTCCCTCCTTAGTGGCTACACCTTC.

This clonotype was counted a few times. This chain uses TRBV27 with TRBJ1-6, with D possibly matching TRBD1 (6 bases). V lost 10 bases, J lost 7 bases, and 17 bases lay in between. The CDR3 has 14 residues. The germline gives CDR1 MNHEY, CDR2 SMNVEV (reference sequence). The CDR3 sequence is CATLPQGGNSPLHF. The CDR3 DNA is TGTGCCACCCTCCCACAGGGAGGGAATTCACCCCTCCACTTT.